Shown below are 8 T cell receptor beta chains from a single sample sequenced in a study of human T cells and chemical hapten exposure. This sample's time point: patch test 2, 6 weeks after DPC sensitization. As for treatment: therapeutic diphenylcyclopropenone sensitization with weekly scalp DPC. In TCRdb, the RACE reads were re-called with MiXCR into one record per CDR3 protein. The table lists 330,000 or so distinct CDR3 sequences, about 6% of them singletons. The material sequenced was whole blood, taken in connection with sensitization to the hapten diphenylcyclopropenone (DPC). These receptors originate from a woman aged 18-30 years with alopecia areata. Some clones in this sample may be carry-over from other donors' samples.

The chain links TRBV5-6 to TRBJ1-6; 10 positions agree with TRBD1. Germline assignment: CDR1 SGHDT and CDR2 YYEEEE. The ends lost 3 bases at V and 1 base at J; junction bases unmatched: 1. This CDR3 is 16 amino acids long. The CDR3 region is CASSWTGGSYNSPLHF. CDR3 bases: TGTGCCAGCAGCTGGACAGGGGGTTCCTATAATTCACCCCTCCACTTT.

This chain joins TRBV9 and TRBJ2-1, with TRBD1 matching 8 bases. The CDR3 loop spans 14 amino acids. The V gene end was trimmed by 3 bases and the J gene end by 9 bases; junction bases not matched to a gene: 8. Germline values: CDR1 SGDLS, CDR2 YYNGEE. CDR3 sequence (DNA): TGTGCCAGCAGCGCTGACAGGGGAGTTGGTGAGCAGTTCTTC. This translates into CASSADRGVGEQFF.

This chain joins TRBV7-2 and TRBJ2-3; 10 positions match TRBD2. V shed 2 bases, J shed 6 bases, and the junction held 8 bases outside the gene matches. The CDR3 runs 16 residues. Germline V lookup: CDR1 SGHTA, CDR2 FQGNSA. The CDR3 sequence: CASSLLAGVLSDTQYF. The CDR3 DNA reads TGTGCCAGCAGCTTACTAGCGGGGGTCCTAAGCGATACGCAGTATTTT. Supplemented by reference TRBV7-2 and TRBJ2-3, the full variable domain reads GAGVSQSPSNKVTEKGKDVELRCDPISGHTALYWYRQSLGQGLEFLIYFQGNSAPDKSGLPSDRFSAERTGGSVSTLTIQRTQQEDSAVYLCASSLLAGVLSDTQYFGPGTRLTVL.

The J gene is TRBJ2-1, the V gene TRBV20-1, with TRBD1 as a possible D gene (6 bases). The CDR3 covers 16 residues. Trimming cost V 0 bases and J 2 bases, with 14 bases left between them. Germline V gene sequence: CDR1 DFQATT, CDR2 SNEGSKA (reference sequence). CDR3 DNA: TGCAGTGCTAGAGATAGGGCAGGGGACCCCTACAATGAGCAGTTCTTC. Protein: CSARDRAGDPYNEQFF.

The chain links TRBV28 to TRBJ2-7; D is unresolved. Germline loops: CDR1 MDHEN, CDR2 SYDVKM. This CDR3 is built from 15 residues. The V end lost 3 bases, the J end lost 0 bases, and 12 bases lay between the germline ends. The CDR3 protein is CASSLPNGHSYEQYF. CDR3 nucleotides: TGTGCCAGCAGTTTGCCCAACGGGCACTCCTACGAGCAGTACTTC.

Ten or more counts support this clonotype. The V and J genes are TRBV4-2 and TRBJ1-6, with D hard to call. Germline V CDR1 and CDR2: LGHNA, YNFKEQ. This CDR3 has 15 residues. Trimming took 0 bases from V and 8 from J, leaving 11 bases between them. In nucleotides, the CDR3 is TGTGCCAGCAGCCAAGAACTAGGAACCTATTCACCCCTCCACTTT. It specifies CASSQELGTYSPLHF.

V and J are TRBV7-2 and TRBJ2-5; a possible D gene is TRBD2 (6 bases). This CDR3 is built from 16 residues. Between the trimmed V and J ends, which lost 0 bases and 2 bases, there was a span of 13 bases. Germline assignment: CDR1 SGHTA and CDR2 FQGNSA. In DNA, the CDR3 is TGTGCCAGCAGCTTAGCGCGGGGCGGTCGGCAAGAGACCCAGTACTTC. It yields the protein CASSLARGGRQETQYF.

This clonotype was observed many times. The CDR3 nucleotides are TGTGCCAGCAGCCAGGATATACAGGCAAACACCGGGGAGCTGTTTTTT. As protein: CASSQDIQANTGELFF. The V and J genes are TRBV3-1 and TRBJ2-2; D may be TRBD1 (5 bases). The CDR3 runs 16 residues. CDR1 and CDR2 (germline): LGHDT, YNNKEL (reference sequence). Trimming left V 3 bases short and J 2 bases short, with 13 bases between.